These 20 T cell receptor beta chains originate from one sample sequenced in a study of blood T cell repertoires in COVID-19. TCRdb's table, derived via immunoSEQ multiplex PCR, lists solely in-frame clones and lacks some. This table holds over 400,000 clones, 70% to 90% found once. The sample was peripheral blood. The receptor source for this set is a woman in her twenties or thirties with active or convalescent COVID-19.

The gene calls are TRBV4-1 and TRBJ1-1; D is undetermined. This CDR3 has 14 residues. The V end lost 2 bases, the J end lost 0 bases, and 7 bases lay between the germline ends. Germline V gene sequence: CDR1 MGHRA, CDR2 YSYEKL. The CDR3 coding sequence is TGCGCCAGCAGCCAAACTACACTGAACACTGAAGCTTTCTTT. Protein product: CASSQTTLNTEAFF.

The chain links TRBV21-1 to TRBJ2-1; TRBD2 was called by the table and not checked on the DNA. TRBV21-1 is described as a pseudogene. CDR3 length: 15 residues. CDR3 region: CASTSGRGSYNEQFF. The CDR3 bases are TGTGCCAGCACAAGCGGGAGGGGTTCCTACAATGAGCAGTTCTTC.

The chain recombines TRBV14 with TRBJ2-3, with 9 bases identical to TRBD2. Germline loops: CDR1 SGHDN, CDR2 FVKESK. V was pared by 4 bases and J by 4 bases, with 12 bases of the junction left unmatched. This CDR3 spans 17 amino acids. The chain's CDR3 is CASSPEAGGLRADTQYF. The CDR3 DNA reads TGTGCCAGCAGCCCTGAAGCGGGGGGCCTGAGGGCAGATACGCAGTATTTT.

V is TRBV5-5 and J is TRBJ2-5, with D maybe TRBD1 (7 bases). The V end lost 4 bases, the J end lost 5 bases, and 12 bases lay between the germline ends. CDR3 length: 13 residues. Germline CDR1 is SGHKS and CDR2 is YYEKEE (reference sequence). This CDR3 is CASSTPGGETQYF. CDR3 nucleotides: TGTGCCAGCAGCACCCCAGGGGGGGAGACCCAGTACTTC.

The rearrangement links TRBV10-3 to TRBJ2-7; D is unresolved. This CDR3 has 17 residues. The germline gives CDR1 ENHRY, CDR2 SYGVKD. The V and J ends lost 1 base and 0 bases respectively, with 16 bases between them. This chain's CDR3 is CAISELPVVHSSYEQYF. The DNA of the CDR3 is TGTGCCATCAGTGAGTTGCCGGTCGTACACAGCTCCTACGAGCAGTACTTC.

V is TRBV6-5 and J is TRBJ1-2; D gene ambiguous. Germline values: CDR1 MNHEY, CDR2 SVGAGI. V was cut by 3 bases and J by 2 bases, with 10 bases left in between. This CDR3 has 14 amino acids. The CDR3 spells CASSYQQTNYGYTF. CDR3 nucleotide sequence: TGTGCCAGCAGTTATCAACAGACAAACTATGGCTACACCTTC.

The rearrangement uses TRBV7-2 and TRBJ2-1; 8 positions agree with TRBD1. The germline V gene has CDR1 SGHTA and CDR2 FQGNSA. The V segment lost 2 bases and the J segment 3 bases; nucleotides outside the gene matches: 3. The CDR3 has 15 residues. The DNA of the CDR3 is TGTGCCAGCAGCTTACAGGGGGCCAACTACAATGAGCAGTTCTTC. This codes for CASSLQGANYNEQFF.

V is TRBV18 and J is TRBJ1-2, with 8 bases fitting TRBD1. The germline V gene has CDR1 KGHSH and CDR2 LQKENI. V shed 6 bases and J 4 bases; nucleotides not matched to a gene: 7. This CDR3 has 14 amino acids. CDR3 amino acids: CASSPGTGFYGYTF. Here the CDR3 DNA reads TGTGCCAGCTCGCCCGGGACAGGTTTCTATGGCTACACCTTC.

The rearrangement uses TRBV5-1 and TRBJ2-5, with no clear D. The CDR3 is made up of 15 amino acids. Per the germline V gene, CDR1 is SGHRS and CDR2 is YFSETQ. V was trimmed by 8 bases and J by 9 bases, leaving 26 bases between them. The DNA for the CDR3 is TGCGCCAGTCCGGGTTGGTCGGCGGCCCTCCCGGCCCAGTACTTC. Its protein product is CASPGWSAALPAQYF.

The chain employs TRBV6-6 and TRBJ2-3; 11 bases align to TRBD2. This CDR3 is built from 14 residues. V shed 5 bases, J shed 7 bases, and the junction held 5 bases outside the gene matches. The germline CDR1 and CDR2 sequences are MNHNY and SVGAGI (reference sequence). In nucleotides, the CDR3 is TGTGCCAGCAGTGGCACTAGCGGGAGTTATACGCAGTATTTT. Its translation: CASSGTSGSYTQYF.

This clone was picked up a small number of times. V and J are TRBV19 and TRBJ1-5; TRBD1 might be the D (5 bases). V shed 7 bases and J shed 4 bases, with 14 bases lying between them. The CDR3 contains 14 residues. Germline lookup yields CDR1 LNHDA and CDR2 SQIVND (reference sequence). CDR3 DNA: TGTGCCAGTATGCAGACAGTGTGGAATCAGCCCCAGCATTTT. Protein: CASMQTVWNQPQHF.

The V gene is TRBV4-1, the J gene TRBJ2-7, with 8 bases lining up with TRBD2. The V gene's germline CDR1 is MGHRA and CDR2 YSYEKL. This CDR3 comprises 13 residues. Losses at the gene ends were 4 bases for V and 6 bases for J; bases not matched to a gene: 5. Written as DNA, the CDR3 is TGCGCCAGCAGCCGCGGACTAGCCGGCGAGCAGTACTTC. Its translation is CASSRGLAGEQYF.

This sequence joins TRBV2 and TRBJ1-1; perhaps TRBD1 as D (6 bases). Germline-derived CDR1 and CDR2 are SNHLY and FYNNEI. V was shortened by 4 bases and J by 2 bases, with 11 bases between the two germline ends. CDR3 length equals 14 residues. As DNA, the CDR3 is TGTGCCAGCAGTGGGGGGACATTTAACACTGAAGCTTTCTTT. It codes for CASSGGTFNTEAFF.

The chain carries TRBV11-2 and TRBJ2-1; perhaps TRBD2 as D (7 bases). Germline V lookup: CDR1 SGHAT, CDR2 FQNNGV. This CDR3 has 14 amino acids. The ends were cut back, 3 bases at V and 6 bases at J, with 12 bases in the middle. CDR3 region: CASSLGGPSNEQFF. Written as DNA, the CDR3 is TGTGCCAGCAGCTTGGGGGGGCCGAGCAATGAGCAGTTCTTC.

The chain uses TRBV19 and TRBJ1-1, with 7 bases matching TRBD1. Trimming at V came to 5 bases and at J to 1 base, leaving 13 bases not matched to a gene. The germline V gene encodes CDR1 LNHDA and CDR2 SQIVND (reference sequence). This CDR3 is 17 amino acids long. The CDR3 bases are TGTGCCAGTAGTCCAGACTCCGGGACAGTTAGGAACACTGAAGCTTTCTTT. It specifies CASSPDSGTVRNTEAFF.

The chain joins TRBV27 to TRBJ1-4, with TRBD1 matching over 8 bases. The CDR3 loop spans 15 amino acids. The germline gives CDR1 MNHEY, CDR2 SMNVEV (reference sequence). The V gene end was trimmed by 2 bases and the J gene end by 8 bases; junction bases not matched to a gene: 7. The CDR3 here is CASSLLPGGAEKLFF. The CDR3 nucleotides read TGTGCCAGCAGTTTACTGCCAGGGGGCGCAGAAAAACTGTTTTTT.

This chain uses TRBV5-1 with TRBJ2-1; TRBD1 might be the D (5 bases). The germline V and J ends were trimmed by 5 bases and 1 base, with 19 bases remaining between them. This CDR3 is 17 amino acids long. The V gene's germline CDR1 is SGHRS and CDR2 YFSETQ. CDR3 bases: TGCGCCAGCAGTTCCGGTTGGGGCCAGGGATCCTACAATGAGCAGTTCTTC. It yields the protein CASSSGWGQGSYNEQFF.

The chain links TRBV4-1 to TRBJ2-3, with TRBD2 identical over 12 bases. Germline lookup yields CDR1 MGHRA and CDR2 YSYEKL. J gave up 5 bases and V 0 bases, and 6 bases lay outside the gene matches. The CDR3 length is 17 residues. The CDR3 region has the DNA TGCGCCAGCAGCCAAGAGGCTAGCGGGGGGGCCATAGATACGCAGTATTTT. Amino acid sequence: CASSQEASGGAIDTQYF.

The V call is TRBV5-4, the J call TRBJ2-3; the match to TRBD2 covers 7 bases. V shed 1 base, J shed 0 bases, and the junction held 8 bases outside the gene matches. The CDR3 extends over 17 amino acids. In germline, CDR1 is SGHNT, CDR2 YYREEE (reference sequence). CDR3 in amino acids: CASSLMNPGGSTDTQYF. In DNA form, the CDR3 reads TGTGCCAGCAGCTTGATGAATCCGGGAGGTAGCACAGATACGCAGTATTTT.

This clone was counted between two and nine times. The V gene is TRBV4-2, the J gene TRBJ1-6; 11 bases align to TRBD1. Germline CDR1 reads LGHNA; CDR2 reads YNFKEQ. Trimming removed 3 bases from V and 12 bases from J; junction bases left unmatched: 4. The CDR3 sequence is 14 residues long. CDR3 loop: CASSQGQGEEPLHF. CDR3 bases: TGTGCCAGCAGCCAGGGACAGGGGGAAGAACCCCTCCACTTT.